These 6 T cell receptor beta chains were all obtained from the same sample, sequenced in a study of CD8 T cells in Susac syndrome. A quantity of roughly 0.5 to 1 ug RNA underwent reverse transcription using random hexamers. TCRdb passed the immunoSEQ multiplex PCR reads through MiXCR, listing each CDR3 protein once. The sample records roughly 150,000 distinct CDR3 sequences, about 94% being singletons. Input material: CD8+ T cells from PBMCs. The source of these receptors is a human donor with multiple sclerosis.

CDR3: CASSQAGATGELFF. Written as DNA, the CDR3 is TGCGCCAGCAGCCAAGCAGGGGCCACCGGGGAGCTGTTTTTT. This rearrangement joins TRBV4-1 to TRBJ2-2, with D perhaps matching TRBD1 (6 bases). Germline lookup yields CDR1 MGHRA and CDR2 YSYEKL. CDR3 size: 14 residues. V lost 1 base and J lost 4, with 7 bases in between.

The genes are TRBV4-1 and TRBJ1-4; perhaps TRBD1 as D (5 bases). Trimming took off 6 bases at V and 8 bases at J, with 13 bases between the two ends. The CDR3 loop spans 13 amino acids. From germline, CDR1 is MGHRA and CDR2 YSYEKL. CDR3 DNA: TGCGCCAGCAGAAACCAGGGCAACGAAAAACTGTTTTTT. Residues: CASRNQGNEKLFF.

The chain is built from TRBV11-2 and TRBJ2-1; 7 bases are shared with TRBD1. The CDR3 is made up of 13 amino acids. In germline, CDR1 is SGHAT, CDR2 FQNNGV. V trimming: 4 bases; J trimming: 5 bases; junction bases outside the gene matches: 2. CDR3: CASSYRGDNEQFF. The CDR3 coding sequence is TGTGCCAGCAGCTACAGGGGAGACAATGAGCAGTTCTTC.

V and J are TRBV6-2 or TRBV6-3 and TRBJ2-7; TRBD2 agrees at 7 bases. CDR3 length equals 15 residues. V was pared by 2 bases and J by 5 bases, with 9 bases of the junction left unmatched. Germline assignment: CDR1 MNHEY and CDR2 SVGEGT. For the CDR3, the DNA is TGTGCCAGCAGTTACGCCGGGGAGGGCTATAACGAGCAGTACTTC. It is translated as CASSYAGEGYNEQYF.

Written as DNA, the CDR3 is TGTGCCAGCAGCTTAGCCCCCGTGGGCTACGAGCAGTACTTC. Its protein product is CASSLAPVGYEQYF. V is TRBV7-2 and J is TRBJ2-7; D is unclear. The germline gives CDR1 SGHTA, CDR2 FQGNSA. V gave up 0 bases and J gave up 3 bases, with 9 bases separating them. CDR3 length: 14 amino acids.

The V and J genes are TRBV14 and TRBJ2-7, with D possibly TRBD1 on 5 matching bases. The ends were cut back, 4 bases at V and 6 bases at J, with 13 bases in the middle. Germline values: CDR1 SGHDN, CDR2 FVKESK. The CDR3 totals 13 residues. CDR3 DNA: TGTGCCAGCAGCCCACCCCAGGGTAGCGAGCAGTACTTC. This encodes CASSPPQGSEQYF.